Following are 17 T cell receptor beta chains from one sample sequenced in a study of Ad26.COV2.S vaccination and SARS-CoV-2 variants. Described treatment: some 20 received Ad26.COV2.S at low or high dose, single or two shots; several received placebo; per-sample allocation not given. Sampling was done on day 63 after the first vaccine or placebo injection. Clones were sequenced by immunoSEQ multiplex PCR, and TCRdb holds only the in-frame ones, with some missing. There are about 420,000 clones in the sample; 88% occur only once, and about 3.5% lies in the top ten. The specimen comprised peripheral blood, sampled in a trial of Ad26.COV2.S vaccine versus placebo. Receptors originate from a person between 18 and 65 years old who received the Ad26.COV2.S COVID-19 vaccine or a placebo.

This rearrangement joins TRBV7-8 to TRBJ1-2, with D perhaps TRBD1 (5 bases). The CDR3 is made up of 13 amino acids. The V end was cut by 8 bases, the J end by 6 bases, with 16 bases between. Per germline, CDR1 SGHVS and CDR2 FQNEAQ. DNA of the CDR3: TGTGCCAGCGTGAGGCGGGCGGGGGATGGCTACACCTTC. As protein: CASVRRAGDGYTF.

The CDR3: CASSIRRGGWSTGELFF. The CDR3 DNA follows: TGTGCCAGTAGTATACGCCGTGGGGGCTGGAGCACCGGGGAGCTGTTTTTT. V and J are TRBV19 and TRBJ2-2, with D tentatively TRBD1 (6 bases). Trimming cost V 2 bases and J 4 bases, with 17 bases left between them. This CDR3 contains 17 residues. Germline CDR1 is LNHDA and CDR2 is SQIVND (reference sequence). The full variable domain, completed using reference TRBV19 and TRBJ2-2, is DGGITQSPKYLFRKEGQNVTLSCEQNLNHDAMYWYRQDPGQGLRLIYYSQIVNDFQKGDIAEGYSVSREKKESFPLTVTSAQKNPTAFYLCASSIRRGGWSTGELFFGEGSRLTVL.

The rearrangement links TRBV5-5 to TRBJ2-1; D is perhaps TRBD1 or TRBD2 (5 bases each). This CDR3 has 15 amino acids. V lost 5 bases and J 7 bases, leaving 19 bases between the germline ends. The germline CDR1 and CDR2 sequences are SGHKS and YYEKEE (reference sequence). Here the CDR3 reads CASRPRDPALNEQFF. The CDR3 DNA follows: TGTGCCAGCAGACCCCGGGACCCTGCCCTAAATGAGCAGTTCTTC.

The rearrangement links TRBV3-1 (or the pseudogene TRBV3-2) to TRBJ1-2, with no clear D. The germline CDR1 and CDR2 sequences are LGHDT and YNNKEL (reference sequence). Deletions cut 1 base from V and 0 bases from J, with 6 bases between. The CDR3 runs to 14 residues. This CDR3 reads CASSQGPANYGYTF. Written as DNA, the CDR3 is TGTGCCAGCAGCCAAGGACCGGCTAACTATGGCTACACCTTC.

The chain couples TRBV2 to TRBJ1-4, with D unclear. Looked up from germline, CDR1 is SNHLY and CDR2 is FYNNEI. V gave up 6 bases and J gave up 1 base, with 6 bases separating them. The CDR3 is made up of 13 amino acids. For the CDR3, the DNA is TGTGCCAGCAGCCTGGGAACTAATGAAAAACTGTTTTTT. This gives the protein CASSLGTNEKLFF.

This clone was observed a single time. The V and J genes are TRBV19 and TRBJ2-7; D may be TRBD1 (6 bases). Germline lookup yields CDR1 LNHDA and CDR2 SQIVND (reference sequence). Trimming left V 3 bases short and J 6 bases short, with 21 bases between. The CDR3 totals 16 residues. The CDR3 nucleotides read TGTGCCAGTAGTATTGGGCTGGCAGGGGCCCTGAGCGAGCAGTACTTC. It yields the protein CASSIGLAGALSEQYF.

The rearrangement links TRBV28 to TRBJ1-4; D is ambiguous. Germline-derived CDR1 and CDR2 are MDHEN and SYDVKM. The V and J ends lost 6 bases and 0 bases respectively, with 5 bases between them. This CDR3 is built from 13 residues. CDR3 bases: TGTGCCAGCAGGGAAGCAACTAATGAAAAACTGTTTTTT. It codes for CASREATNEKLFF.

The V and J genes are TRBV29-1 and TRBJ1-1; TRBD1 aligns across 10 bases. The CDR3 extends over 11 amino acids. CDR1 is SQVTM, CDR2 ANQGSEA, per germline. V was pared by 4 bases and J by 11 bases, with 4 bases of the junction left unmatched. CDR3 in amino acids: CSVVTGGLAFF. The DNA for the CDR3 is TGCAGCGTTGTGACAGGGGGCTTGGCTTTCTTT. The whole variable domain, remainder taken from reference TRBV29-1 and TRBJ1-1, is SAVISQKPSRDICQRGTSLTIQCQVDSQVTMMFWYRQQPGQSLTLIATANQGSEATYESGFVIDKFPISRPNLTFSTLTVSNMSPEDSSIYLCSVVTGGLAFFGQGTRLTVV.

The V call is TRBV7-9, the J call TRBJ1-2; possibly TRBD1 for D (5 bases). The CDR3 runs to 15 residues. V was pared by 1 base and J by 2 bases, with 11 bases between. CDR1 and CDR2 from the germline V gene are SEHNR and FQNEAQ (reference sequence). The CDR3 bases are TGTGCCAGCAGCTTAGGGTCCGCAGGGAACTATGGCTACACCTTC. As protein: CASSLGSAGNYGYTF.

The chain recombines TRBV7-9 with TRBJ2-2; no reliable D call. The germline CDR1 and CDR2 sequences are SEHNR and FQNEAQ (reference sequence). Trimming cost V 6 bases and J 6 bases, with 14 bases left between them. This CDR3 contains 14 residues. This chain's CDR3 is CASRRDPASGELFF. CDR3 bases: TGTGCCAGCAGACGAGACCCCGCGTCCGGGGAGCTGTTTTTT.

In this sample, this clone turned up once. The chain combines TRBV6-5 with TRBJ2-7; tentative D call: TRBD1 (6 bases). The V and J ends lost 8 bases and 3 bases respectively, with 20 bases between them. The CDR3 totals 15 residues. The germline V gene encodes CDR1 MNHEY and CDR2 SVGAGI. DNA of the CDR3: TGTGCCAGCCGTAACGCCCGGGACACGGTCTACGAGCAGTACTTC. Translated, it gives CASRNARDTVYEQYF.

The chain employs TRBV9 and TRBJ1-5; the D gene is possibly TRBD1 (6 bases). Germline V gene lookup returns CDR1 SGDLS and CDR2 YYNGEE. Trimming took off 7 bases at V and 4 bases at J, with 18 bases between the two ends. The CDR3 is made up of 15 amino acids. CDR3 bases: TGTGCCAGCGGGGGCCCTCAGGGAAGTAATCAGCCCCAGCATTTT. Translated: CASGGPQGSNQPQHF.

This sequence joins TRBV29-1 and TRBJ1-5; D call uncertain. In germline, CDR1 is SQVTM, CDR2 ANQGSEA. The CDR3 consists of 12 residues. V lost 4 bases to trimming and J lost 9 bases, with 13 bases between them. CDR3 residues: CSVVTLLGPQHF. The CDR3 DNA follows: TGCAGCGTTGTGACTCTTCTGGGGCCCCAGCATTTT.

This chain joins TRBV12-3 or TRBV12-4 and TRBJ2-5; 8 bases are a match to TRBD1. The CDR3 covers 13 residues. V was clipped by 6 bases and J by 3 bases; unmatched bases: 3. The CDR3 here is CASSQDREETQYF. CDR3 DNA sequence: TGTGCCAGCAGCCAGGACAGGGAAGAGACCCAGTACTTC.

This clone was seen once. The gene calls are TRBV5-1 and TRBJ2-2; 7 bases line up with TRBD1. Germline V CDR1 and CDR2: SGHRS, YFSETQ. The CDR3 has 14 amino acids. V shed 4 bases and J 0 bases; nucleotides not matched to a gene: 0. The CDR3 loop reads CASSGTANTGELFF. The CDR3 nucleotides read TGCGCCAGCAGCGGGACAGCGAACACCGGGGAGCTGTTTTTT. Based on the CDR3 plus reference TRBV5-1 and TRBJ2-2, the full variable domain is KAGVTQTPRYLIKTRGQQVTLSCSPISGHRSVSWYQQTPGQGLQFLFEYFSETQRNKGNFPGRFSGRQFSNSRSEMNVSTLELGDSALYLCASSGTANTGELFFGEGSRLTVL.

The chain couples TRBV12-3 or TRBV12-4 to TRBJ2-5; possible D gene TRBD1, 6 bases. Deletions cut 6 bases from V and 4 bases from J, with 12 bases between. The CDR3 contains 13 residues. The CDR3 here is CASRITGRETQYF. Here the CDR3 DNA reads TGTGCCAGCAGAATAACAGGGAGAGAGACCCAGTACTTC.

CDR3 bases: TGTGCCATCAGTGCGTATCCTCCGGGACAGGGGGGCGGCTACACCTTC. Amino acids: CAISAYPPGQGGGYTF. This chain joins TRBV10-3 and TRBJ1-2; 11 bases map to TRBD1. Trimming removed 4 bases from V and 8 bases from J; junction bases left unmatched: 12. From germline, CDR1 is ENHRY and CDR2 SYGVKD. The length of the CDR3 is 16 residues.